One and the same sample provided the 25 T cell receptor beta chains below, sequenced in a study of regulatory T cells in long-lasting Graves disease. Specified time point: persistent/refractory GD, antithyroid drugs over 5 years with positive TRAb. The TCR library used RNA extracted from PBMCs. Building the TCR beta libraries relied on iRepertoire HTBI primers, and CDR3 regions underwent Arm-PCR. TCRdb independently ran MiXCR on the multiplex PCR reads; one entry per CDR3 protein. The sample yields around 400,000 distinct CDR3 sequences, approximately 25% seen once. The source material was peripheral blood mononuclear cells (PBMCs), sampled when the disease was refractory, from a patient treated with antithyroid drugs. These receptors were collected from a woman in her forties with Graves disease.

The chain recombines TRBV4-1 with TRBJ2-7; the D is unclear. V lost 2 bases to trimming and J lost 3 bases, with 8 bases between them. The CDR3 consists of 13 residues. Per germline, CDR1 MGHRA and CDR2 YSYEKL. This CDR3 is CASSQNVYYEQYF. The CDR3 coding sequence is TGCGCCAGCAGCCAAAATGTCTACTACGAGCAGTACTTC.

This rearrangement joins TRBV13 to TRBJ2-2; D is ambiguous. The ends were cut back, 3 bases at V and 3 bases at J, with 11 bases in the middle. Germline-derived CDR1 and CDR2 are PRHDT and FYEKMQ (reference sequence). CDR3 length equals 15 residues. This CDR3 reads CASSFTDHDTGELFF. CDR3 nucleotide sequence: TGTGCCAGCAGCTTCACCGACCACGACACCGGGGAGCTGTTTTTT.

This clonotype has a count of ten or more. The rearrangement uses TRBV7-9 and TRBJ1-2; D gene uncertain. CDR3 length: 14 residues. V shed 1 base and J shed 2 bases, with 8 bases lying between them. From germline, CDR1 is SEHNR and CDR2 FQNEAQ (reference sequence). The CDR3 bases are TGTGCCAGCAGCTTAGATAGAGCGAACTATGGCTACACCTTC. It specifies CASSLDRANYGYTF.

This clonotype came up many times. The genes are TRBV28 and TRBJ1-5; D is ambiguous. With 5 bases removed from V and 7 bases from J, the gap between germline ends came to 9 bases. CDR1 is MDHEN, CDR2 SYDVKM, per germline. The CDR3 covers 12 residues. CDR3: CASSHRPQPQHF. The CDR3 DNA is TGTGCCAGCAGTCATCGCCCCCAGCCCCAGCATTTT.

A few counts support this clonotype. The CDR3 loop reads CASSYGHPGDEQYF. The CDR3 DNA reads as TGCGCCAGCAGCTACGGACACCCCGGGGACGAGCAGTACTTC. The J gene is TRBJ2-7, the V gene TRBV5-1; D tentatively reads TRBD1 or TRBD2 (5 bases each). The V gene lost 3 bases and the J gene lost 5 bases, with 15 bases spanning the gap. The CDR3 spans 14 residues. Germline V CDR1 and CDR2: SGHRS, YFSETQ.

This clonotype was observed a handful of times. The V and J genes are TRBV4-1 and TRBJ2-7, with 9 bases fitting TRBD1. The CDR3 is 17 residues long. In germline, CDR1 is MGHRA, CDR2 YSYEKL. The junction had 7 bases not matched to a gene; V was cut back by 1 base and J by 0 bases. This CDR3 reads CASSQVEWDRVSYEQYF. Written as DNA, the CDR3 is TGCGCCAGCAGCCAAGTAGAGTGGGACAGGGTCTCCTACGAGCAGTACTTC.

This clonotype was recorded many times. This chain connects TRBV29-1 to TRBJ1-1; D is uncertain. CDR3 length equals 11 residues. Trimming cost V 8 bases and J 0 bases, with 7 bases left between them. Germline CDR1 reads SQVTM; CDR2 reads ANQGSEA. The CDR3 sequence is CSSRLNTEAFF. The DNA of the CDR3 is TGCAGCTCCCGATTGAACACTGAAGCTTTCTTT.

For the CDR3, the DNA is TGCGCCAGCAGCCAAGGAAGGGCAGGGGGGTCCTACGAGCAGTACTTC. Residues: CASSQGRAGGSYEQYF. The V gene is TRBV4-1, the J gene TRBJ2-7; a weak D match, TRBD1 (7 bases). Germline values: CDR1 MGHRA, CDR2 YSYEKL. V lost 1 base to trimming and J lost 1 base, with 14 bases between them. The CDR3 runs 16 residues.

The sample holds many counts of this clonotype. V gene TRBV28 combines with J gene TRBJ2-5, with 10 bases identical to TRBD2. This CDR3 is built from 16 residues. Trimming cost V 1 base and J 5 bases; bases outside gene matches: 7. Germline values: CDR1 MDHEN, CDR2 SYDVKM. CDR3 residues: CASSLLAGGGAETQYF. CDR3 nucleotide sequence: TGTGCCAGCAGTTTATTAGCGGGAGGCGGGGCGGAGACCCAGTACTTC.

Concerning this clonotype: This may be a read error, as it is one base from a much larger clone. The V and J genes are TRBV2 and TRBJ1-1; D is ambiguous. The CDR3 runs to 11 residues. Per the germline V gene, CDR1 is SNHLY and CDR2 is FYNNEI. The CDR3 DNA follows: TGTGCCAGCAGTGAAGCTTTTGAAGCTTCCTTT. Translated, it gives CASSEAFEASF.

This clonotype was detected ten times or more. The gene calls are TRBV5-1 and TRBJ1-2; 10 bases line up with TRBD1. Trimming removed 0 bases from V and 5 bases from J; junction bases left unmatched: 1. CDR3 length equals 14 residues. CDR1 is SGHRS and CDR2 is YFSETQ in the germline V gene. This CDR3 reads CASSLGDRGYGYTF. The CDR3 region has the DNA TGCGCCAGCAGCTTGGGGGACAGGGGATATGGCTACACCTTC.

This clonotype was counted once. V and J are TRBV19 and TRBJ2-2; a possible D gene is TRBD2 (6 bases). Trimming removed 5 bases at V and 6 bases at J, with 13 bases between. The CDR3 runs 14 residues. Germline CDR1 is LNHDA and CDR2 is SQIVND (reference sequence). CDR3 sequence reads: CASSPKPGAGELFF. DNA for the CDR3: TGTGCCAGTAGTCCAAAGCCGGGGGCCGGGGAGCTGTTTTTT. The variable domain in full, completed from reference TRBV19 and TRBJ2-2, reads DGGITQSPKYLFRKEGQNVTLSCEQNLNHDAMYWYRQDPGQGLRLIYYSQIVNDFQKGDIAEGYSVSREKKESFPLTVTSAQKNPTAFYLCASSPKPGAGELFFGEGSRLTVL.

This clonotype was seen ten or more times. The CDR3 bases are TGTGCCAGCAGCTCAGGGCAAGAGACCCAGTACTTC. This translates into CASSSGQETQYF. The chain joins TRBV12-3 or TRBV12-4 to TRBJ2-5; maybe TRBD1 (5 bases). The CDR3 sequence is 12 residues long. V was cut by 6 bases and J by 2 bases, with 7 bases left in between.

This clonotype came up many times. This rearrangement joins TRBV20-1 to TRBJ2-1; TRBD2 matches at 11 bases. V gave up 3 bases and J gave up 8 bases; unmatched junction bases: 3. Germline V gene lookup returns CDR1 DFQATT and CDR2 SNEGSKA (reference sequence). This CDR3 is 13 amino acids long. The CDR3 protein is CSASTSGSYEQFF. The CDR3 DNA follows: TGCAGTGCTAGCACTAGCGGGAGTTATGAGCAGTTCTTC.

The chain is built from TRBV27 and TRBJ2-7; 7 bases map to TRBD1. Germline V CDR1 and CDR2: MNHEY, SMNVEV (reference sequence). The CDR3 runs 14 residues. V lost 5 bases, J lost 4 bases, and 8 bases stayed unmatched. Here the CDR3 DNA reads TGTGCCAGCAGTCCAAACAACAGGGGTTACGAGCAGTACTTC. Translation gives CASSPNNRGYEQYF.

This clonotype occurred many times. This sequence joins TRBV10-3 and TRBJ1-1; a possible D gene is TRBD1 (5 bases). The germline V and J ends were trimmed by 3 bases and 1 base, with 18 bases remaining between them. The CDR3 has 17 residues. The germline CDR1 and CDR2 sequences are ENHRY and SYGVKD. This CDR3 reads CAISDWTGRRANTEAFF. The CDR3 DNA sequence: TGTGCCATCAGTGATTGGACGGGACGCCGCGCGAACACTGAAGCTTTCTTT.

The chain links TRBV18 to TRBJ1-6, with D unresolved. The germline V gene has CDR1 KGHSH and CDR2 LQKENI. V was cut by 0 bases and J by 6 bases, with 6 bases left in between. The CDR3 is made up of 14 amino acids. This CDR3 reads CASSPPGVNSPLHF. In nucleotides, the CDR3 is TGTGCCAGCTCACCACCCGGGGTTAATTCACCCCTCCACTTT.

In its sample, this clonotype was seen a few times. In DNA, the CDR3 is TGTGCCAGCAGTGCCCTAGTGGTTGAGCAGTTCTTC. This translates into CASSALVVEQFF. This chain links TRBV2 with TRBJ2-5, with no clear D. The J call could be wrong; TRBJ2-1 is a better fit for the DNA end. Germline CDR1 is SNHLY and CDR2 is FYNNEI. The CDR3 is 12 residues long.

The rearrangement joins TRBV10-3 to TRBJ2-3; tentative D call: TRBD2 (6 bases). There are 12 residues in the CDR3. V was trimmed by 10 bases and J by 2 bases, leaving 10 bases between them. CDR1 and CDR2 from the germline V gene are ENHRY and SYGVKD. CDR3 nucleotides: TGTGCCACCGGGACTCACACAGATACGCAGTATTTT. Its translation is CATGTHTDTQYF.

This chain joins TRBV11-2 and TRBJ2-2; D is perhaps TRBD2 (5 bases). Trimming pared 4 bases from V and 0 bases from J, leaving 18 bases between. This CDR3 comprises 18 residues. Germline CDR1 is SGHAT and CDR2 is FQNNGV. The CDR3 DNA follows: TGTGCCAGCAGCTCTGTGCTAGCAGACAACTCGAACACCGGGGAGCTGTTTTTT. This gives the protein CASSSVLADNSNTGELFF.

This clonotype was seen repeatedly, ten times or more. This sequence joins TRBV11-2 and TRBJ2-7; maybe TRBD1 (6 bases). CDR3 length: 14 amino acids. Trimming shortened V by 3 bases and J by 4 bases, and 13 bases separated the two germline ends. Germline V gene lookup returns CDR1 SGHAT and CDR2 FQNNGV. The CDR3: CASSFSGAPYEQYF. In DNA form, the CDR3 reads TGTGCCAGCAGCTTTTCAGGGGCTCCTTACGAGCAGTACTTC.

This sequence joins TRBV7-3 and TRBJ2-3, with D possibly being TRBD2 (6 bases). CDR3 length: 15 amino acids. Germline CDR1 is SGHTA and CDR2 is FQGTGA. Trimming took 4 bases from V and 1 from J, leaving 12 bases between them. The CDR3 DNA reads TGTGCCAGCAGCTATTTCGGGGGTGGCACAGATACGCAGTATTTT. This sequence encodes CASSYFGGGTDTQYF.

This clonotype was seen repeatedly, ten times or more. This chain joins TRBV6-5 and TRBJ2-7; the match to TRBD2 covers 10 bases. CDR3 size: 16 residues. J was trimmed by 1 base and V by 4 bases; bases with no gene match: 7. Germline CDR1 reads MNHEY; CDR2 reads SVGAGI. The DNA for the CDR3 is TGTGCCAGCAGTTCCTCGACTAGCGGGCGGTCCTACGAGCAGTACTTC. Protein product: CASSSSTSGRSYEQYF.

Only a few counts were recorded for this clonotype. The CDR3 reads CASSPGQGGSSYEQYF. The CDR3 bases are TGTGCCAGCAGCCCCGGACAGGGGGGATCCTCCTACGAGCAGTACTTC. The rearrangement uses TRBV11-2 and TRBJ2-7; 10 bases line up with TRBD1. Germline V lookup: CDR1 SGHAT, CDR2 FQNNGV. The CDR3 loop spans 16 amino acids. V was pared by 5 bases and J by 0 bases, with 7 bases of the junction left unmatched.

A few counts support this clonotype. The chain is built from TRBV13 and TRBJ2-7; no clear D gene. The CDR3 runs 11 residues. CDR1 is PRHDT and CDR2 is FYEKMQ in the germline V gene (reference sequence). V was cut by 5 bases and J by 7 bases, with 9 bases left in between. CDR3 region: CASSGPGEQYF. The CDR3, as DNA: TGTGCCAGCAGCGGGCCTGGTGAGCAGTACTTC.